This T cell receptor (beta chain) stems from a study of T cells in Graves' hyperthyroidism and ophthalmopathy. Turning to the study itself: Upon initial diagnosis and before any treatment, peripheral blood was collected.

The CDR3 totals 15 residues. On this clonotype itself: A much larger clone sits a single nucleotide away, making a read error possible.

Lactation, pregnancy, other autoimmune disease or uncontrolled infection excluded patients. Thyroid ultrasound, orbital computed tomography, clinical symptoms, and serum thyroxine and TRAb underpinned diagnoses. Amplified regions were TCR beta CDR3 sequences from RNA transcripts. First-round RT-PCR of the TCR CDR3 relied on the HTBI primer set. Via MiXCR, TCRdb re-called the multiplex PCR reads, giving one row per CDR3 protein. The sample carries roughly 650,000 distinct CDR3 sequences, about 16% recorded once. This chain links TRBV12-3 or TRBV12-4 with TRBJ2-3; a weak D match, TRBD1 (6 bases). The sequencing sample was made of blood. This receptor was identified in a woman in her thirties or forties with Graves' ophthalmopathy. The CDR3 region has the DNA TGTGCCAACAGTAGGGACATCGAAGACACAGATACGCAGTATTTT. It specifies CANSRDIEDTDTQYF.